The clone carrying this TCR beta chain has a single count. These data originate in a study of control samples from healthy donors and cancer patients. Trimming shortened V by 4 bases and J by 4 bases, and 13 bases separated the two germline ends. Germline V gives CDR1 MNHNY, CDR2 SVGAGI (reference sequence). This CDR3 region has 15 residues. Repertoires were generated with immunoSEQ multiplex PCR, while TCRdb's copy carries only in-frame clones and drops some. The repertoire holds 120,000 or so clones, roughly 94% seen once, with about 3.5% in the top ten. The chain combines TRBV6-6 with TRBJ1-4; no clear D. This sequence was found in a young man in good health. The sequencing sample was made of blood. CDR3: CASSSLRGVNEKLFF. DNA of the CDR3: TGTGCCAGCAGTTCCCTCAGAGGAGTTAATGAAAAACTGTTTTTT.